This TCR beta chain was sequenced during a study of T cells in Graves' hyperthyroidism and ophthalmopathy. Study findings and constraints: Progression to ophthalmopathy was predicted a median of roughly seven months early.

RNA transcripts gave rise to amplified TCR beta CDR3 regions. During a first-round RT-PCR of the TCR CDR3, the HTBI primer set was used. TCRdb recomputed calls from the multiplex PCR reads with MiXCR, one row per CDR3 protein. The data hold roughly 380,000 distinct CDR3 sequences, with more than 11% observed a single time. To note about this clonotype: Its specificity is unknown. Mismatch with germline at one junction end may stem from a read error.

Sequences were obtained from blood. The TCR comes from a woman between 55 and 75 years old with Graves' hyperthyroidism.

DNA of the CDR3: TGTGGCATCAGTGAGTCGAATTCCAACGAGCAGTACTTC. Translating gives CGISESNSNEQYF. V gene TRBV10-3 combines with J gene TRBJ2-7; D gene uncertain. CDR3 length equals 13 residues. Germline assignment: CDR1 ENHRY and CDR2 SYGVKD.